The 29 T cell receptor beta chains given below trace back to one sample, sequenced in a study of OX40 agonist ivuxolimab in advanced cancers. Data came from immunoSEQ multiplex PCR; TCRdb stores just in-frame clones and leaves some out. The sample carries around 50,000 clones, 70% to 90% recorded once. The material was CD4+ or CD8+ T cells sorted from blood, obtained in a trial of the OX40 agonist ivuxolimab. The source is an adult with an advanced solid tumor such as melanoma, head and neck, liver or kidney cancer.

The chain joins TRBV11-3 to TRBJ2-5, with D perhaps matching TRBD1 (6 bases). The V gene's germline CDR1 is SGHNT and CDR2 YENEEA. V dropped 4 bases and J dropped 10 bases, with 13 bases sitting between them. This CDR3 has 12 amino acids. The CDR3 reads CASSSTGRSQYF. CDR3 sequence (DNA): TGTGCCAGCAGCTCCACAGGGCGTAGCCAGTACTTC.

The rearrangement uses TRBV28 and TRBJ2-1, with 10 bases fitting TRBD2. Germline V gene sequence: CDR1 MDHEN, CDR2 SYDVKM. J gave up 4 bases and V 5 bases, and 14 bases lay outside the gene matches. This CDR3 spans 18 amino acids. CDR3 residues: CASSPRASGSFRYNEQFF. As DNA, the CDR3 is TGTGCCAGCAGTCCCCGGGCTAGCGGGAGTTTTAGGTACAATGAGCAGTTCTTC.

The chain uses TRBV25-1 and TRBJ1-6; 9 positions agree with TRBD1. The germline V gene has CDR1 MGHDK and CDR2 SYGVNS. The V gene end was trimmed by 8 bases and the J gene end by 8 bases; junction bases not matched to a gene: 7. This CDR3 spans 14 amino acids. The CDR3 DNA is TGTGCCAGCGCCACCGGGACAGGGCATTCACCCCTCCACTTT. The encoded protein is CASATGTGHSPLHF.

The chain couples TRBV19 to TRBJ2-7; D not resolved. The V gene lost 3 bases and the J gene lost 2 bases, with 11 bases spanning the gap. From germline, CDR1 is LNHDA and CDR2 SQIVND (reference sequence). This CDR3 contains 14 residues. CDR3 nucleotides: TGTGCCAGTAGTATTAGGGTACATACCTACGAGCAGTACTTC. It encodes CASSIRVHTYEQYF.

As for this clone: An end of the junction does not agree with germline; a read error may underlie this. Distinct nucleotide sequences in the sample also encode this CDR3. The DNA of the CDR3 is TGTGCCAGCAGCGAAGGGACAGGGGGCGACACCGGGGAGCTGTTTTTT. Amino acids: CASSEGTGGDTGELFF. The rearrangement uses TRBV6-1 and TRBJ2-2; TRBD1 aligns across 12 bases. Per the germline V gene, CDR1 is MNHNS and CDR2 is SASEGT. The CDR3 is 16 amino acids.

The rearrangement joins TRBV18 to TRBJ2-3; D is unclear. Trimming stripped 2 bases from V and 0 bases from J, with 6 bases between. The CDR3 is 14 residues long. CDR1 KGHSH and CDR2 LQKENI come from the germline V gene. The CDR3 loop reads CASSPTTSTDTQYF. The CDR3, as DNA: TGTGCCAGCTCACCAACGACTAGCACAGATACGCAGTATTTT.

The chain links TRBV28 to TRBJ1-2; D might be TRBD1 (6 bases). The CDR3 runs 15 residues. CDR1 is MDHEN, CDR2 SYDVKM, per germline. Trimming took off 1 base at V and 7 bases at J, with 16 bases between the two ends. CDR3 residues: CASSLLPLTGGGYTF. CDR3 coding DNA: TGTGCCAGCAGTTTATTACCCCTGACAGGAGGTGGCTACACCTTC.

The J gene is TRBJ1-1, the V gene TRBV28; 7 bases fit TRBD1. The CDR3 runs 12 residues. Germline lookup yields CDR1 MDHEN and CDR2 SYDVKM. V gave up 5 bases and J gave up 11 bases; unmatched junction bases: 8. The DNA of the CDR3 is TGTGCCAGCAGTCCCCGGACAGGACGCGCTTTCTTT. Translating it yields CASSPRTGRAFF.

The chain couples TRBV7-2 to TRBJ2-7; D might be TRBD1 (8 bases). The CDR3 extends over 16 amino acids. V was clipped by 2 bases and J by 0 bases, with 14 bases between them. Germline assignment: CDR1 SGHTA and CDR2 FQGNSA. The CDR3 bases are TGTGCCAGCAGCTTACATACAGGGGGGGCCTCCTACGAGCAGTACTTC. Its protein is CASSLHTGGASYEQYF.

This chain connects TRBV5-1 to TRBJ1-2, with 7 bases fitting TRBD1. The CDR3 extends over 14 amino acids. Per the germline V gene, CDR1 is SGHRS and CDR2 is YFSETQ. V shed 0 bases, J shed 5 bases, and the junction held 4 bases outside the gene matches. The chain's CDR3 is CASSLEQGGYGYTF. For the CDR3, the DNA is TGCGCCAGCAGCTTGGAGCAGGGGGGGTATGGCTACACCTTC.

This clone was counted a few times. J is TRBJ2-1 and V is TRBV7-6; 7 positions match TRBD2. This CDR3 is built from 15 residues. V lost 5 bases and J lost 6; bases outside the gene matches: 10. The germline gives CDR1 SGHVS, CDR2 FNYEAQ. The CDR3, as DNA: TGTGCCAGCAGCCGGGGGAGGGTGGTCCTCAATGAGCAGTTCTTC. This sequence encodes CASSRGRVVLNEQFF.

The chain carries TRBV29-1 and TRBJ2-1, with 9 bases aligning to TRBD2. Trimming took 3 bases from V and 2 from J; bases not matched to a gene: 8. Germline CDR1 SQVTM, CDR2 ANQGSEA. The length of the CDR3 is 16 residues. The CDR3 region is CSVEGSSGITYNEQFF. Here the CDR3 DNA reads TGCAGCGTTGAGGGCTCTAGCGGGATAACCTACAATGAGCAGTTCTTC.

The chain combines TRBV6-1 with TRBJ2-7; 15 positions match TRBD2. V dropped 4 bases and J dropped 4; count of bases not matched to a gene: 5. The CDR3 is 16 residues long. Germline lookup yields CDR1 MNHNS and CDR2 SASEGT. For the CDR3, the DNA is TGTGCCAGCAGTGGGGGACTAGCGGGAGGAGGGTACGAGCAGTACTTC. Translated: CASSGGLAGGGYEQYF.

The count of this clone is one. The chain carries TRBV11-3 and TRBJ1-2; 7 bases align to TRBD1. The CDR3 runs 13 residues. Unmatched junction bases numbered 6, after V lost 5 bases and J lost 6 bases. Per germline, CDR1 SGHNT and CDR2 YENEEA. The CDR3 protein is CASSRQGSDGYTF. The CDR3 coding sequence is TGTGCCAGCAGCCGACAGGGATCGGATGGCTACACCTTC.

The gene calls are TRBV28 and TRBJ1-5, with a tentative D call TRBD1 (5 bases). The germline CDR1 and CDR2 sequences are MDHEN and SYDVKM. The CDR3 is made up of 15 amino acids. With 5 bases removed from V and 6 bases from J, the gap between germline ends came to 17 bases. The CDR3: CASSADTGLFQPQHF. The CDR3 nucleotides are TGTGCCAGCAGTGCGGACACAGGACTCTTTCAGCCCCAGCATTTT.

The chain employs TRBV7-8 and TRBJ1-5; D unresolved. Germline-derived CDR1 and CDR2 are SGHVS and FQNEAQ. This CDR3 region has 13 residues. The ends were cut back, 0 bases at V and 7 bases at J, with 7 bases in the middle. CDR3 bases: TGTGCCAGCAGCTTAGCAGGATCCCAGCCCCAGCATTTT. This sequence encodes CASSLAGSQPQHF.

The J gene is TRBJ1-4, the V gene TRBV5-1; a weak D match, TRBD1 (5 bases). Germline CDR1 SGHRS, CDR2 YFSETQ. This CDR3 is built from 15 residues. Trimming stripped 0 bases from V and 0 bases from J, with 6 bases between. The CDR3 loop reads CASSLAGATNEKLFF. The CDR3 region has the DNA TGCGCCAGCAGCTTGGCGGGGGCAACTAATGAAAAACTGTTTTTT. Complete variable domain (other parts from reference TRBV5-1 and TRBJ1-4): KAGVTQTPRYLIKTRGQQVTLSCSPISGHRSVSWYQQTPGQGLQFLFEYFSETQRNKGNFPGRFSGRQFSNSRSEMNVSTLELGDSALYLCASSLAGATNEKLFFGSGTQLSVL.

The V and J genes are TRBV27 and TRBJ2-7; no clear D gene. The CDR3 contains 11 residues. The germline gives CDR1 MNHEY, CDR2 SMNVEV (reference sequence). The V end was cut by 5 bases, the J end by 4 bases, with 6 bases between. CDR3 loop: CASSPPYEQYF. CDR3 nucleotide sequence: TGTGCCAGCAGTCCCCCTTACGAGCAGTACTTC.

The chain is built from TRBV7-6 and TRBJ1-1; D gene uncertain. Germline loops: CDR1 SGHVS, CDR2 FNYEAQ. The V end was cut by 6 bases, the J end by 5 bases, with 16 bases between. This CDR3 is built from 14 residues. This CDR3 is CASSPGRVETEAFF. For the CDR3, the DNA is TGTGCCAGCAGTCCCGGACGCGTGGAGACTGAAGCTTTCTTT.

The chain couples TRBV19 to TRBJ2-5, with 8 bases lining up with TRBD1. Germline CDR1 LNHDA, CDR2 SQIVND (reference sequence). The trim removed 8 bases at V and 5 bases at J, leaving 10 bases unmatched. The CDR3 length is 14 residues. CDR3 in amino acids: CASRQGALGETQYF. DNA for the CDR3: TGTGCCAGTCGGCAGGGGGCTTTAGGGGAGACCCAGTACTTC.

This clone was counted a single time. The chain combines TRBV4-1 with TRBJ1-1; tentatively, D is TRBD1 (5 bases). The CDR3 is made up of 16 amino acids. Deletions cut 0 bases from V and 3 bases from J, with 14 bases between. The germline V gene has CDR1 MGHRA and CDR2 YSYEKL. In nucleotides, the CDR3 is TGCGCCAGCAGCCAAGATCCCAGGGCCCTGGACACTGAAGCTTTCTTT. Translated: CASSQDPRALDTEAFF.

The chain employs TRBV19 and TRBJ2-3; TRBD1 is a possible D gene (5 bases). Germline-derived CDR1 and CDR2 are LNHDA and SQIVND (reference sequence). Trimming stripped 4 bases from V and 1 base from J, with 12 bases between. This CDR3 has 15 residues. The chain's CDR3 is CASSTSDRGTDTQYF. CDR3 nucleotides: TGTGCCAGTAGTACATCCGACAGAGGCACAGATACGCAGTATTTT.

The chain recombines TRBV5-6 with TRBJ2-2; D is undetermined. The CDR3 has 13 residues. Per germline, CDR1 SGHDT and CDR2 YYEEEE. Trimming removed 2 bases at V and 7 bases at J, with 9 bases between. For the CDR3, the DNA is TGTGCCAGCAGCTTAGGATGGGGCGGGGAGCTGTTTTTT. Protein product: CASSLGWGGELFF.

The V gene is TRBV30, the J gene TRBJ1-2; D unclear. This CDR3 spans 12 amino acids. Germline CDR1 is GTSNPN and CDR2 is SVGIG (reference sequence). Trimming removed 4 bases at V and 4 bases at J, with 10 bases between. CDR3 coding DNA: TGTGCCTGGAATCATCCTTTCTATGGCTACACCTTC. It is translated as CAWNHPFYGYTF.

The chain is built from TRBV28 and TRBJ1-5; TRBD1 agrees at 7 bases. CDR1 and CDR2 from the germline V gene are MDHEN and SYDVKM. J was trimmed by 7 bases and V by 5 bases; bases with no gene match: 14. The CDR3 has 16 amino acids. DNA for the CDR3: TGTGCCAGCAGTCCCCCGATAGACAGGGTGTGGCAGCCCCAGCATTTT. This sequence encodes CASSPPIDRVWQPQHF.

V and J are TRBV5-1 and TRBJ2-1, with TRBD2 matching over 14 bases. The ends lost 4 bases at V and 7 bases at J; junction bases unmatched: 7. The CDR3 contains 16 residues. Germline CDR1 SGHRS, CDR2 YFSETQ. The CDR3 reads CASSGGGLAGVNEQFF. The CDR3 bases are TGCGCCAGCAGCGGAGGGGGACTAGCGGGAGTTAATGAGCAGTTCTTC.

The V call is TRBV21-1, the J call TRBJ1-1. TRBV21-1 is shown as a pseudogene. The CDR3 totals 12 residues. In nucleotides, the CDR3 is TGTGCCAGCAGCTTGGGGAACACTGAAGCTTTCTTT. Protein sequence: CASSLGNTEAFF.

The rearrangement links TRBV5-1 to TRBJ2-3, with D maybe TRBD2 (6 bases). Per germline, CDR1 SGHRS and CDR2 YFSETQ. This CDR3 has 15 amino acids. V was pared by 3 bases and J by 0 bases, with 11 bases between. The CDR3 bases are TGCGCCAGCAGCTATGGGAGGCTAAGCACAGATACGCAGTATTTT. Its translation: CASSYGRLSTDTQYF.

This chain links TRBV18 with TRBJ2-3, with D possibly matching TRBD2 (6 bases). The CDR3 runs 17 residues. The germline V and J ends were trimmed by 8 bases and 0 bases, with 21 bases remaining between them. The germline V gene has CDR1 KGHSH and CDR2 LQKENI. In DNA, the CDR3 is TGTGCCAGCACGCCCTTGAGAGTTAGCGGAAGCACAGATACGCAGTATTTT. It is translated as CASTPLRVSGSTDTQYF.